The source of this TCR beta chain is a study of regulatory T cells in long-lasting Graves disease. Study-level points and caveats: The TCR repertoire of persistent Graves' patients was less diverse than that of newly diagnosed ones.

Arm-PCR of CDR3 regions with iRepertoire HTBI primers generated TCR beta libraries. One entry per CDR3 protein results from TCRdb running MiXCR on the multiplex PCR reads. Here the sample spans under 450,000 distinct CDR3 sequences, roughly 12% being singletons. The CDR3 spans 16 residues. V was cut by 3 bases and J by 2 bases, with 14 bases left in between. This clonotype was seen many times. Antigen: not known. The time point here: newly diagnosed GD, antithyroid drugs for less than 3 months. There was RNA extracted from PBMCs, and the TCR library was made from it. In addition, the sample was reused for a study of T cells in Graves' hyperthyroidism and ophthalmopathy. That paper states: Hyperthyroidism patients were newly diagnosed, had disease duration under 2 months, and were aged 18 to 65 years. The study used the HTBI primer set for a first-round RT-PCR of the TCR CDR3. Model predictions of ophthalmopathy came a median approximately 6 months before onset.

The chain is built from TRBV12-3 or TRBV12-4 and TRBJ2-1; possibly TRBD2 for D (5 bases). Source: peripheral blood mononuclear cells (PBMCs), taken at new diagnosis, from a patient treated with antithyroid drugs. This TCR derives from a woman under 30 with Graves disease. The CDR3 is CASSFVFSSPYNEQFF. CDR3 nucleotides: TGTGCCAGCAGTTTTGTGTTCTCTAGCCCCTACAATGAGCAGTTCTTC.